This T cell receptor (beta chain) was found in a study of blood T cell repertoires in COVID-19. Study context: Spain, Italy and the United States supplied samples that represented acute and convalescent COVID-19.

Here immunoSEQ multiplex PCR was the method, and the copy in TCRdb shows in-frame clones only, minus some. The sample has some 380,000 clones, 90% seen once. The CDR3 has 14 residues. Germline V gene sequence: CDR1 SGHNT, CDR2 YYREEE (reference sequence). The germline V and J ends were trimmed by 1 base and 4 bases, with 11 bases remaining between them. The J gene is TRBJ2-5, the V gene TRBV5-4; D gene unclear. The receptor's source is a man aged 18 to 35 with active or convalescent COVID-19. Material: peripheral blood. The chain's CDR3 is CASSLFTLGETQYF. CDR3 in DNA: TGTGCCAGCAGCTTGTTTACCCTCGGAGAGACCCAGTACTTC. Variable domain in full (rest from reference TRBV5-4 and TRBJ2-5): ETGVTQSPTHLIKTRGQQVTLRCSSQSGHNTVSWYQQALGQGPQFIFQYYREEENGRGNFPPRFSGLQFPNYSSELNVNALELDDSALYLCASSLFTLGETQYFGPGTRLLVL.